The rows below give T cell receptor beta chains drawn from one sample of a study of T-cell reconstitution after alpha-beta-depleted transplantation in children. TCRdb re-analysed the PCR reads in MiXCR, keeping a single row per CDR3 protein. The sample comprises about 240,000 distinct CDR3 sequences, about 26% of which are singletons, and roughly 2.5% rests with the top ten. The sample in question was PBMCs, obtained before TCRalphabeta/CD19-depleted stem cell transplant. These receptors came from a girl aged 2 to 9 with Fanconi anemia, due to receive a stem cell transplant. CDR3s include the opening cysteine and the closing phenylalanine or tryptophan. Fields, in order: CDR3 DNA, CDR3 protein, J gene, V gene, D gene, clone size. The D gene is left open where the match is weak. Clone size is given for some rows only: seen once, a few or many times, or a class if the clone is expanded.

CDR3 DNA: TGTGCCAGCACCGGACTAGCGGGGGTCGACGAGCAGTACTTC
CDR3 protein: CASTGLAGVDEQYF
J gene: TRBJ2-7
V gene: TRBV5-6
D gene: TRBD2
clone size: many

CDR3 DNA: TGCAGCGTGCAGGGGGCAGGGACTAATGAAAAACTGTTTTTT
CDR3 protein: CSVQGAGTNEKLFF
J gene: TRBJ1-4
V gene: TRBV29-1
D gene: TRBD1
clone size: many

CDR3 DNA: TGTGCCAGCAGTGAGGACCAAGAGACCCAGTACTTC
CDR3 protein: CASSEDQETQYF
J gene: TRBJ2-5
V gene: TRBV25-1
D gene: -
clone size: few

CDR3 DNA: TGTGCCAGCAACCTACCCGGGACAGGGTCAATCATGAGCTCCTACGAGCAGTACTTC
CDR3 protein: CASNLPGTGSIMSSYEQYF
J gene: TRBJ2-7
V gene: TRBV28
D gene: TRBD1
clone size: few

CDR3 DNA: TGTGCCAGCAGTTACTCCTATGGACAGGAGTTTGTTTACGAGCAGTACTTC
CDR3 protein: CASSYSYGQEFVYEQYF
J gene: TRBJ2-7
V gene: TRBV6-5
D gene: TRBD1
clone size: many

CDR3 DNA: TGCAGTGCTAGAGATCAAGAGCACACCTTC
CDR3 protein: CSARDQEHTF
J gene: TRBJ1-2
V gene: TRBV20-1
D gene: -
clone size: many

CDR3 DNA: TGCAGTGCTACGGACGGTCTCAATGAAAAACTGTTTTTT
CDR3 protein: CSATDGLNEKLFF
J gene: TRBJ1-4
V gene: TRBV20-1
D gene: -
clone size: -

CDR3 DNA: TGCAGCGTGGCTAGAACAGGGTACGGCCAAGAGACCCAGTACTTC
CDR3 protein: CSVARTGYGQETQYF
J gene: TRBJ2-5
V gene: TRBV29-1
D gene: -
clone size: -

CDR3 DNA: TGCAGTGCACCTTACTCCGAGGAAAAACTGTTTTTT
CDR3 protein: CSAPYSEEKLFF
J gene: TRBJ1-4
V gene: TRBV20-1
D gene: -
clone size: many

CDR3 DNA: TGTGCCAGTGCGGGGGTTGACTCCTACGAGCAGTACTTC
CDR3 protein: CASAGVDSYEQYF
J gene: TRBJ2-7
V gene: TRBV6-6
D gene: TRBD2
clone size: many

CDR3 DNA: TGTGCCAGCAGCTTAATAGGACAGCTCTACGAGCAGTACTTC
CDR3 protein: CASSLIGQLYEQYF
J gene: TRBJ2-7
V gene: TRBV7-2
D gene: -
clone size: many

CDR3 DNA: TGTGCCAGCAGCAAATCGCTACGACGGCTAGCGTGCGAGACCCAGTACTTC
CDR3 protein: CASSKSLRRLACETQYF
J gene: TRBJ2-5
V gene: TRBV21-1
D gene: -
clone size: many

CDR3 DNA: TGCAGTGGAACGACGGGGTGGGGCACCTACGAGCAGTACTTC
CDR3 protein: CSGTTGWGTYEQYF
J gene: TRBJ2-7
V gene: TRBV20-1
D gene: -
clone size: many

CDR3 DNA: TGTGCCAGCAGTGTGGACAGGGGGCTGAGCACAGATACGCAGTATTTT
CDR3 protein: CASSVDRGLSTDTQYF
J gene: TRBJ2-3
V gene: TRBV6-1
D gene: TRBD1
clone size: few

CDR3 DNA: TGCAGCGTTGCCGGGACTAGCGGCAGCACAGATACGCAGTATTTT
CDR3 protein: CSVAGTSGSTDTQYF
J gene: TRBJ2-3
V gene: TRBV29-1
D gene: TRBD2
clone size: many

CDR3 DNA: TGTGCCAGCAGATCGCTAGCGTTCTACGAGCAGTACTTC
CDR3 protein: CASRSLAFYEQYF
J gene: TRBJ2-7
V gene: TRBV7-2
D gene: -
clone size: many

CDR3 DNA: TGTGCCAGCAGCTTGGGGGTGACAAAGGGAAAACTGTTTTTT
CDR3 protein: CASSLGVTKGKLFF
J gene: TRBJ1-4
V gene: TRBV5-4
D gene: -
clone size: -

CDR3 DNA: TGTGCCAGCAGCTTAACCAGACTAGCGGGATCCTACGAGCAGTACTTC
CDR3 protein: CASSLTRLAGSYEQYF
J gene: TRBJ2-7
V gene: TRBV7-8
D gene: TRBD2
clone size: few

CDR3 DNA: TGCGCCAGCAGTATAAGCGTCAGCACCTACGAGCAGTACTTC
CDR3 protein: CASSISVSTYEQYF
J gene: TRBJ2-7
V gene: TRBV5-1
D gene: -
clone size: -

CDR3 DNA: TGTGCCACCAGCACTCCTAGCGGGAGTTTTTTCCAGCGTGCAGATACGCAGTATTTT
CDR3 protein: CATSTPSGSFFQRADTQYF
J gene: TRBJ2-3
V gene: TRBV15
D gene: TRBD2
clone size: -

CDR3 DNA: TGCAGTGCTTCCCTAGCGGGAGGGCCCCACGAGCAGTACTTC
CDR3 protein: CSASLAGGPHEQYF
J gene: TRBJ2-7
V gene: TRBV20-1
D gene: TRBD2
clone size: few

CDR3 DNA: TGTGCCAGCAGCGCCAAACTAGCGGCCTACACCCATGAGCAGTTCTTC
CDR3 protein: CASSAKLAAYTHEQFF
J gene: TRBJ2-1
V gene: TRBV7-9
D gene: TRBD2
clone size: few

CDR3 DNA: TGCAGCGGGACGCGGGGGGACAACACAGATACGCAGTATTTT
CDR3 protein: CSGTRGDNTDTQYF
J gene: TRBJ2-3
V gene: TRBV20-1
D gene: TRBD2
clone size: -

CDR3 DNA: TGTGCCAGCAGTCCCCCCCTAAGGCAGGTTATAAGCTCCTACGAGCAGTACTTC
CDR3 protein: CASSPPLRQVISSYEQYF
J gene: TRBJ2-7
V gene: TRBV28
D gene: -
clone size: few

CDR3 DNA: TGTGCCAGCACCCAGACAGGAGAAAACACTGAAGCTTTCTTT
CDR3 protein: CASTQTGENTEAFF
J gene: TRBJ1-1
V gene: TRBV12-3/TRBV12-4
D gene: -
clone size: few

CDR3 DNA: TGCAGCGTTCTCAGGGGGCGAGGTGAAAAACTGTTTTTT
CDR3 protein: CSVLRGRGEKLFF
J gene: TRBJ1-4
V gene: TRBV29-1
D gene: TRBD1
clone size: many

CDR3 DNA: TGCAGTGAAAACCTAGCTGGTGCCGAGACCCAGTACTTC
CDR3 protein: CSENLAGAETQYF
J gene: TRBJ2-5
V gene: TRBV20-1
D gene: -
clone size: -

CDR3 DNA: TGTGCCAGCAGCTTAGGTCTAGCGGTGAGCTCCTACGAGCAGTACTTC
CDR3 protein: CASSLGLAVSSYEQYF
J gene: TRBJ2-7
V gene: TRBV7-2
D gene: TRBD2
clone size: many

CDR3 DNA: TGTGCCAGCAGCCCTCAAGGGACAGGGGGCTACGAGCAGTACTTC
CDR3 protein: CASSPQGTGGYEQYF
J gene: TRBJ2-7
V gene: TRBV7-3
D gene: TRBD1
clone size: few

CDR3 DNA: TGTGCCAGCATCGCGACAGGGTTATACGAGCAGTACTTC
CDR3 protein: CASIATGLYEQYF
J gene: TRBJ2-7
V gene: TRBV28
D gene: TRBD1
clone size: -

CDR3 DNA: TGCAGTGCTAGGGACAGGGAGGGATACTACAATGAGCAGTTCTTC
CDR3 protein: CSARDREGYYNEQFF
J gene: TRBJ2-1
V gene: TRBV20-1
D gene: -
clone size: many

CDR3 DNA: TGCAGCGACGGCCCGGAGGAGGATGGCTACACCTTC
CDR3 protein: CSDGPEEDGYTF
J gene: TRBJ1-2
V gene: TRBV29-1
D gene: -
clone size: many

CDR3 DNA: TGTGCCAGCAGGGTAGGGGAGACCCAGTACTTC
CDR3 protein: CASRVGETQYF
J gene: TRBJ2-5
V gene: TRBV25-1
D gene: -
clone size: -

CDR3 DNA: TGCAGCGTTGCGTGGACACCTACTCAGAGCCACGAGCAGTACTTC
CDR3 protein: CSVAWTPTQSHEQYF
J gene: TRBJ2-7
V gene: TRBV29-1
D gene: -
clone size: -

CDR3 DNA: TGCAGCGTTGTTCTAGCGGTCTCCTACGAGCAGTACTTC
CDR3 protein: CSVVLAVSYEQYF
J gene: TRBJ2-7
V gene: TRBV29-1
D gene: TRBD2
clone size: -

CDR3 DNA: TGCAGCGTAAAGGGGCACGAGCAGTACTTC
CDR3 protein: CSVKGHEQYF
J gene: TRBJ2-7
V gene: TRBV29-1
D gene: -
clone size: -

CDR3 DNA: TGCGCCAGCAGCCCCGGGACTAGCGGGTACGATGAGCAGTTCTTC
CDR3 protein: CASSPGTSGYDEQFF
J gene: TRBJ2-1
V gene: TRBV5-1
D gene: TRBD2
clone size: many

CDR3 DNA: TGCAGCGTTGAAGATACGGGTCCCCAGAACACCGGGGAGCTGTTTTTT
CDR3 protein: CSVEDTGPQNTGELFF
J gene: TRBJ2-2
V gene: TRBV29-1
D gene: -
clone size: many

CDR3 DNA: TGCTGTGCTAGAGGATTAACTCTGACTAGCGGGAGATACGAGCAGTACTTC
CDR3 protein: CCARGLTLTSGRYEQYF
J gene: TRBJ2-7
V gene: TRBV20-1
D gene: TRBD2
clone size: few

CDR3 DNA: TGTGCAAGTCGCTTAGCGAGGAGACTAGCGGGGGACTACAATGAGCAGTTCTTC
CDR3 protein: CASRLARRLAGDYNEQFF
J gene: TRBJ2-1
V gene: TRBV12-2
D gene: -
clone size: once

CDR3 DNA: TGCAGCGTGGGGATATGGTACGGTAGCGAGCAGTACTTC
CDR3 protein: CSVGIWYGSEQYF
J gene: TRBJ2-7
V gene: TRBV29-1
D gene: -
clone size: -

CDR3 DNA: TGTGCCAGCAGTGGGTGGGATAGCTCCTACGAGCAGTACTTC
CDR3 protein: CASSGWDSSYEQYF
J gene: TRBJ2-7
V gene: TRBV27
D gene: -
clone size: -

CDR3 DNA: TGCGCCAGCAGCCAAGTGACCGGGATCTGTTACGAGCAGTACTTC
CDR3 protein: CASSQVTGICYEQYF
J gene: TRBJ2-7
V gene: TRBV4-1
D gene: -
clone size: -

CDR3 DNA: TGTGCCATCAGTGGCGCGGGACTAGCGGGCCCGGGGCCCACCTACGAGCAGTACTTC
CDR3 protein: CAISGAGLAGPGPTYEQYF
J gene: TRBJ2-7
V gene: TRBV10-3
D gene: TRBD2
clone size: -

CDR3 DNA: TGTGCCAGCAGCGTAGCAGGTGGGGGCTACGAGCAGTACTTC
CDR3 protein: CASSVAGGGYEQYF
J gene: TRBJ2-7
V gene: TRBV9
D gene: -
clone size: once

CDR3 DNA: TGTGCCAGCAGTTACTCGATTCCAACAGGAGTTTCCTACGAGCAGTACTTC
CDR3 protein: CASSYSIPTGVSYEQYF
J gene: TRBJ2-7
V gene: TRBV6-5
D gene: -
clone size: -

CDR3 DNA: TGTGCCAGCAGTTACTCGTTGTGGGACAACTACAATGAGCAGTTCTTC
CDR3 protein: CASSYSLWDNYNEQFF
J gene: TRBJ2-1
V gene: TRBV6-2/TRBV6-3
D gene: -
clone size: -

CDR3 DNA: TGTGCCAGCAGCTTGGACTTTAGACAAGAGACCCAGTACTTC
CDR3 protein: CASSLDFRQETQYF
J gene: TRBJ2-5
V gene: TRBV7-9
D gene: -
clone size: -

CDR3 DNA: TGCGCCAGCAGCTTGGCCTTTCGGGCGGTGTCTTACAATGAGCAGTTCTTC
CDR3 protein: CASSLAFRAVSYNEQFF
J gene: TRBJ2-1
V gene: TRBV5-1
D gene: -
clone size: many

CDR3 DNA: TGCAGTGCTAGAAGGGTGACGCGGGGCAATCAGCCCCAGCATTTT
CDR3 protein: CSARRVTRGNQPQHF
J gene: TRBJ1-5
V gene: TRBV20-1
D gene: -
clone size: many